This TCR beta chain is from a study of CD8+ T cells in alopecia areata. It was cDNA, reverse transcribed from extracted RNA, that served as the sequencing template. Clones were read by immunoSEQ multiplex PCR, and TCRdb kept only the in-frame ones, dropping some. The data show 130,000 or so clones, about 47% seen once. Trimming stripped 2 bases from V and 1 base from J, with 5 bases between. The germline V gene has CDR1 SQVTM and CDR2 ANQGSEA. The CDR3 totals 12 residues. This receptor was obtained from a human donor with alopecia areata. V usage is TRBV29-1 and J usage is TRBJ1-1, with D unclear. This specimen consisted of CD8+ T cells sorted from blood, obtained at week 0. In DNA, the CDR3 is TGCAGCGTTGAATATCCGAACACTGAAGCTTTCTTT. Encoded protein: CSVEYPNTEAFF.